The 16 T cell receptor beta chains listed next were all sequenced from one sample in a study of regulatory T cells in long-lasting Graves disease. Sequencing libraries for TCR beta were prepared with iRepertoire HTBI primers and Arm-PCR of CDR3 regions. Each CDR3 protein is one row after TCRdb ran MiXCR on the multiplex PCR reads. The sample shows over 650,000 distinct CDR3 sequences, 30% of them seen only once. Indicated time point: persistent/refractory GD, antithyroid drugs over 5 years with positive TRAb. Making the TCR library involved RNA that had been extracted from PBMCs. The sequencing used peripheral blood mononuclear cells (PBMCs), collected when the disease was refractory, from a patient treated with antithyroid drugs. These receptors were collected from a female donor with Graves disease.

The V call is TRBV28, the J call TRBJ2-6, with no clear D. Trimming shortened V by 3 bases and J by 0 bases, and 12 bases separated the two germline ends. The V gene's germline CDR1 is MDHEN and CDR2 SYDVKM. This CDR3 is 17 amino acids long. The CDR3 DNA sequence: TGTGCCAGCAGTTTGGGCTTCTCGGCCTCTGGGGCCAACGTCCTGACTTTC. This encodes CASSLGFSASGANVLTF. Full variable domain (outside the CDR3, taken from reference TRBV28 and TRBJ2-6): DVKVTQSSRYLVKRTGEKVFLECVQDMDHENMFWYRQDPGLGLRLIYFSYDVKMKEKGDIPEGYSVSREKKERFSLILESASTNQTSMYLCASSLGFSASGANVLTFGAGSRLTVL.

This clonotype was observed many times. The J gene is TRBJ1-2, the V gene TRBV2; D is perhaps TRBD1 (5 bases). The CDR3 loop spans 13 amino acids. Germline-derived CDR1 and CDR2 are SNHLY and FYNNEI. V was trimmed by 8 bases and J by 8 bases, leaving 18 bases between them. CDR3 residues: CASQRQGPIGYTF. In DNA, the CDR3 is TGTGCCAGCCAGCGGCAGGGACCTATCGGCTACACCTTC. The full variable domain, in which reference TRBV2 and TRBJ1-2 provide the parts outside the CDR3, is EPEVTQTPSHQVTQMGQEVILRCVPISNHLYFYWYRQILGQKVEFLVSFYNNEISEKSEIFDDQFSVERPDGSNFTLKIRSTKLEDSAMYFCASQRQGPIGYTFGSGTRLTVV.

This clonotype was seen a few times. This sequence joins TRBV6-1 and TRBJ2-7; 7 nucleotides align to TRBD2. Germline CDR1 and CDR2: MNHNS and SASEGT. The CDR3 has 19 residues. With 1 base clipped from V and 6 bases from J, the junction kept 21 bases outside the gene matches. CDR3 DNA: TGTGCCAGCAGTGAAGTTGACCTTTGGACTAGAGTTGGGCCCCCCGAGCAGTACTTC. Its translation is CASSEVDLWTRVGPPEQYF.

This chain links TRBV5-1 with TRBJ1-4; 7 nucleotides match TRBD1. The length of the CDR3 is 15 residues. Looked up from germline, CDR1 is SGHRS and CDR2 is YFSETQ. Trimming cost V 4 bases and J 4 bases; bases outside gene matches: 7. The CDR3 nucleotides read TGCGCCAGCAGCACAACAGGGGTGTTTAATGAAAAACTGTTTTTT. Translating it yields CASSTTGVFNEKLFF.

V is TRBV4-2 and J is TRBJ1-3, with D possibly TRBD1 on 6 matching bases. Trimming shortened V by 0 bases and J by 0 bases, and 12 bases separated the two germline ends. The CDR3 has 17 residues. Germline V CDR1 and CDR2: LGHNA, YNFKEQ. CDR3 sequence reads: CASSQEGMDSSGNTIYF. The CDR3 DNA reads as TGTGCCAGCAGCCAAGAAGGGATGGACAGCTCTGGAAACACCATATATTTT.

CDR3 nucleotide sequence: TGTGCCAGCAGCTTAGCTCAGGTGGCGGGAGGGCTCTACGAGCAGTACTTC. Translating it yields CASSLAQVAGGLYEQYF. This rearrangement joins TRBV11-2 to TRBJ2-7; TRBD2 agrees at 9 bases. With V trimmed by 1 base and J by 3 bases, 10 bases remained unmatched. Germline V CDR1 and CDR2: SGHAT, FQNNGV. The CDR3 runs to 17 residues. The full variable domain, in which reference TRBV11-2 and TRBJ2-7 provide the parts outside the CDR3, is EAGVAQSPRYKIIEKRQSVAFWCNPISGHATLYWYQQILGQGPKLLIQFQNNGVVDDSQLPKDRFSAERLKGVDSTLKIQPAKLEDSAVYLCASSLAQVAGGLYEQYFGPGTRLTVT.

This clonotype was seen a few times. CDR3 DNA sequence: TGTGCTAGCCGGAACAGGGACTACGAGCAGTACTTC. Its protein product is CASRNRDYEQYF. The J gene is TRBJ2-7, the V gene TRBV7-7; perhaps TRBD1 as D (6 bases). The CDR3 runs 12 residues. CDR1 is SSHAT and CDR2 is FNYEAQ in the germline V gene (reference sequence).

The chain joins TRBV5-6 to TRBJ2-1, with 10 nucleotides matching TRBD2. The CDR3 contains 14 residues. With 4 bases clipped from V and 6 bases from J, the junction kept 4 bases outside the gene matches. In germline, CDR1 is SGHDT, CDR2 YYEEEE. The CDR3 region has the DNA TGTGCCAGCAGCGGGACTAGCGTGTTCAATGAGCAGTTCTTC. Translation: CASSGTSVFNEQFF.

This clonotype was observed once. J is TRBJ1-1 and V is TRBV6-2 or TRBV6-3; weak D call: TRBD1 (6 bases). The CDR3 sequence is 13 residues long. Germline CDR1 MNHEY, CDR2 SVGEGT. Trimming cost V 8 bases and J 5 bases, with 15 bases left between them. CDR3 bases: TGTGCCAGCCACAGGGATGTCTTTACTGAAGCTTTCTTT. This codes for CASHRDVFTEAFF.

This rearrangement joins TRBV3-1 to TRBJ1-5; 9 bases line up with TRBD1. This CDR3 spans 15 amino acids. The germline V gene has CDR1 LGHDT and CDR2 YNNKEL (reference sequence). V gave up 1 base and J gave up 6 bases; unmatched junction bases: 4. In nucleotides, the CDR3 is TGTGCCAGCAGCCAAGGGGGACAGGGTAGTCAGCCCCAGCATTTT. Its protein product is CASSQGGQGSQPQHF. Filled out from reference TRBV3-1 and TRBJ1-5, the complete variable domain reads DTAVSQTPKYLVTQMGNDKSIKCEQNLGHDTMYWYKQDSKKFLKIMFSYNNKELIINETVPNRFSPKSPDKAHLNLHINSLELGDSAVYFCASSQGGQGSQPQHFGDGTRLSIL.

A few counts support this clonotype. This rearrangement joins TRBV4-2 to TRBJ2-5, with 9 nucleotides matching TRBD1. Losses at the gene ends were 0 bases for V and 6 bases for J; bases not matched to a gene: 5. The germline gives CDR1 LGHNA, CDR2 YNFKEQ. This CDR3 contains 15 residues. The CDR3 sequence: CASSQDTGGAQTQYF. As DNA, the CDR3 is TGTGCCAGCAGCCAAGACACAGGGGGCGCACAGACCCAGTACTTC.

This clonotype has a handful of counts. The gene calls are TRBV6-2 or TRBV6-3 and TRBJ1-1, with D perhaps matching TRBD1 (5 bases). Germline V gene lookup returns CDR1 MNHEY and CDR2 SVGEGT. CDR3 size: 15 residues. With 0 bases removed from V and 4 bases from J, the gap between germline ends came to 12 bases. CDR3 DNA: TGTGCCAGCAGTTACTCAAACTCCGGGACCACTGAAGCTTTCTTT. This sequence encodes CASSYSNSGTTEAFF.

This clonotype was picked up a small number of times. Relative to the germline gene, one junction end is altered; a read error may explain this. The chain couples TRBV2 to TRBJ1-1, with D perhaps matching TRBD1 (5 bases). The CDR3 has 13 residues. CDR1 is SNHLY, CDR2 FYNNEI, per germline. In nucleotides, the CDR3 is TGTACCAGCAGTGGGATGGGGGGAGGAGAAGCTTTCTTT. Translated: CTSSGMGGGEAFF.

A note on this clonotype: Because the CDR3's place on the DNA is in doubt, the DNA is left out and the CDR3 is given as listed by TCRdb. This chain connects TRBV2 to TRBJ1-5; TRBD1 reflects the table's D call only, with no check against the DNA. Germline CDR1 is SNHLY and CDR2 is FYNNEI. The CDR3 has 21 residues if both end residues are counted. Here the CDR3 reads CATKGGMTYEQYFGPGQPQHF.

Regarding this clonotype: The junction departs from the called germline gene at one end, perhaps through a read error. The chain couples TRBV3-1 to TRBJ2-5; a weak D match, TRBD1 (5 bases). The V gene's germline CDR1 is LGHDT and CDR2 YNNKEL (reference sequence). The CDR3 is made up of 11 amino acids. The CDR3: CASSQRGSRDF. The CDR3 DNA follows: TGTGCCAGCAGCCAAAGGGGATCAAGGGACTTC.

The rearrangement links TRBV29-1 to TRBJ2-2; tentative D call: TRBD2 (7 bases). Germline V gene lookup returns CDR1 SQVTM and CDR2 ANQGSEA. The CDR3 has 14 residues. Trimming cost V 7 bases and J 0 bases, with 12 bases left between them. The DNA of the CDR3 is TGCAGCGCCAGCGGGACAACGAACACCGGGGAGCTGTTTTTT. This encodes CSASGTTNTGELFF.